This T cell receptor (beta chain) was sequenced during a study of blood T cell repertoires in COVID-19. Overall study: Samples came from the United States, Italy and Spain, spanning acute and convalescent COVID-19. Sources were T cells, B-cell-depleted T cells, or PBMCs; the material itself was cDNA or gDNA.

Cohorts were determined from participant-reported clinical history. Cohort 3 recovered donors had two negative PCRs, clearance, or symptom resolution. The CDR3 is made up of 16 amino acids. The germline CDR1 and CDR2 sequences are SEHNR and FQNEAQ (reference sequence). J was trimmed by 6 bases and V by 3 bases; bases with no gene match: 10. Produced via immunoSEQ multiplex PCR; TCRdb's table is partial and in-frame only. The data show roughly 130,000 clones, with roughly 84% seen just once and 3.9% held by the top ten. The TCR was taken from a woman under 40 who had recovered from COVID-19. The rearrangement links TRBV7-9 to TRBJ2-1, with 8 bases that match TRBD2. The sample consisted of PBMCs or T cells enriched from blood (not recorded which). CDR3: CASSFSGGRLTNEQFF. CDR3 nucleotides: TGTGCCAGCAGCTTCAGTGGCGGGAGGCTCACCAATGAGCAGTTCTTC.